The TCR beta chain under discussion was sequenced for a study of cytomegalovirus exposure and HLA in healthy donors. The V end lost 2 bases, the J end lost 5 bases, and 6 bases lay between the germline ends. The CDR3 covers 13 residues. Looked up from germline, CDR1 is SGHVS and CDR2 is FNYEAQ. Study observations and caveats: HLA alleles were associated with 15,000 to 20,000 TCR beta sequences in a later analysis at 0.05 false discovery rate.

The PCR was carried out with 60 Vbeta primers and 13 Jbeta primers. TCRdb's copy holds only in-frame clones and misses some; the assay was immunoSEQ multiplex PCR. The sample shows about 120,000 clones, around 75% of them seen only once. Concerning this clone: The antigen remains undetermined.

V and J are TRBV7-6 and TRBJ2-2; D ambiguous. The sequence came from a woman aged 25 to 39 in good health and CMV-seronegative. Sequencing was done on a sample of PBMCs. Here the CDR3 reads CASSLQVTGELFF. DNA of the CDR3: TGTGCCAGCAGCTTACAGGTGACCGGGGAGCTGTTTTTT.